The T cell receptor beta chain under discussion was sequenced for a study of CD8 T cells in ankylosing spondylitis. General study findings and limits: The study identified a TCR beta motif of seven or eight highly homologous variants that appeared characteristic of ankylosing spondylitis blood.

The V and J ends lost 6 bases and 3 bases respectively, with 15 bases between them. Germline V gives CDR1 DFQATT, CDR2 SNEGSKA (reference sequence). This CDR3 has 15 amino acids. This clonotype has a handful of counts. Its antigen is unidentified. TCRdb analysed the 5' RACE reads with MiXCR anew, one entry per CDR3 protein. The sample shows approximately 300,000 distinct CDR3 sequences, less than 9.5% of them seen only once. Material for sequencing was blood, either unsorted or a sorted T cell fraction (not recorded which). The TCR was taken from a male donor with ankylosing spondylitis. The chain combines TRBV20-1 with TRBJ1-6, with D perhaps matching TRBD1 (5 bases). Here the CDR3 reads CSAESWDLYNSPLHF. For the CDR3, the DNA is TGCAGTGCGGAGAGCTGGGACCTCTATAATTCACCCCTCCACTTT.